These 29 T cell receptor beta chains were sequenced from one sample in a study of blood T cell repertoires in COVID-19 (dated by TCRdb to between 2020 and 2021). The library relied on the immunoSEQ multiplex PCR assay. The clones in this table, taken by TCRdb from immuneACCESS, are in-frame only. Not every clone is retained; where verified, under half of the shortfall comes from an unresolved V gene, and the cause of the rest is unknown. A total of about 140,000 clones appear in this sample, about four fifths of them only once. Clones ranked in the top ten supply 4% of the sample. Material: peripheral blood. Receptor source: an older woman with acute or convalescent COVID-19.

The chain uses TRBV7-2 and TRBJ2-5; TRBD2 might be the D (5 bases). CDR3 length: 15 residues. V dropped 5 bases and J dropped 1 base, with 14 bases sitting between them. Germline V CDR1 and CDR2: SGHTA, FQGNSA. The CDR3 DNA sequence: TGTGCCAGCAGCCTCCGGTCTAGCTTCCAAGAGACCCAGTACTTC. Residues: CASSLRSSFQETQYF. Using reference TRBV7-2 and TRBJ2-5 for the parts outside the CDR3, the full variable domain is GAGVSQSPSNKVTEKGKDVELRCDPISGHTALYWYRQSLGQGLEFLIYFQGNSAPDKSGLPSDRFSAERTGGSVSTLTIQRTQQEDSAVYLCASSLRSSFQETQYFGPGTRLLVL.

The chain joins TRBV5-1 to TRBJ2-2; tentatively, D is TRBD1 (6 bases). The germline V and J ends were trimmed by 0 bases and 4 bases, with 7 bases remaining between them. Germline CDR1 and CDR2: SGHRS and YFSETQ. This CDR3 has 14 residues. The CDR3 is CASSLAQGTGELFF. CDR3 sequence (DNA): TGCGCCAGCAGCTTGGCACAGGGCACCGGGGAGCTGTTTTTT.

This clone occurred once. J is TRBJ1-5 and V is TRBV7-3, with 8 bases fitting TRBD1. The CDR3 consists of 22 residues. Germline loops: CDR1 SGHTA, CDR2 FQGTGA. The ends lost 2 bases at V and 1 base at J; junction bases unmatched: 22. The CDR3 DNA is TGTGCCAGCAGCTTACCTAACGGGGCGTGGACAGGGAGGCCTGAGAGCAATCAGCCCCAGCATTTT. Protein product: CASSLPNGAWTGRPESNQPQHF.

This clone occurred a few times. The junction does not match germline at one end; this may be a read error. The V gene is TRBV7-7, the J gene TRBJ2-7; a possible D gene is TRBD2 (6 bases). This CDR3 is built from 13 residues. Looked up from germline, CDR1 is SSHAT and CDR2 is FNYEAQ (reference sequence). CDR3 in amino acids: CASSFGPGDEQYF. CDR3 bases: TGTGCTAGCAGCTTTGGTCCGGGGGACGAGCAGTACTTC.

CDR3 bases: TGTGCCAGCAGCCAGGGGGGACAGGGAATAGGGGAGCCCCAGCATTTT. Amino acids: CASSQGGQGIGEPQHF. This chain connects TRBV3-1 (or the pseudogene TRBV3-2) to TRBJ1-5; the match to TRBD1 covers 9 bases. This CDR3 has 16 amino acids. CDR1 LGHDT and CDR2 YNNKEL come from the germline V gene (reference sequence). The trim removed 3 bases at V and 8 bases at J, leaving 11 bases unmatched.

The chain couples TRBV30 to TRBJ1-5; D remains unclear. Germline CDR1 reads GTSNPN; CDR2 reads SVGIG (reference sequence). Between the trimmed V and J ends, which lost 2 bases and 8 bases, there was a span of 19 bases. There are 15 residues in the CDR3. CDR3: CAWSPGGRTGEPQHF. The DNA for the CDR3 is TGTGCCTGGAGTCCGGGCGGACGGACTGGGGAGCCCCAGCATTTT.

The chain combines TRBV3-1 (or the pseudogene TRBV3-2) with TRBJ1-5; no definite D call. The CDR3 contains 13 residues. Germline lookup yields CDR1 LGHDT and CDR2 YNNKEL (reference sequence). Trimming left V 0 bases short and J 6 bases short, with 6 bases between. CDR3: CASSQDGSQPQHF. The CDR3 region has the DNA TGTGCCAGCAGCCAAGATGGGAGTCAGCCCCAGCATTTT.

The chain recombines TRBV5-1 with TRBJ2-5; D gene uncertain. Germline lookup yields CDR1 SGHRS and CDR2 YFSETQ. V was trimmed by 0 bases and J by 2 bases, leaving 5 bases between them. The CDR3 sequence is 13 residues long. The CDR3 is CASSLARQETQYF. For the CDR3, the DNA is TGCGCCAGCAGCTTGGCCAGACAAGAGACCCAGTACTTC.

This sequence joins TRBV3-1 (or the pseudogene TRBV3-2) and TRBJ2-7, with a tentative D call TRBD2 (5 bases). CDR1 and CDR2 (germline): LGHDT, YNNKEL (reference sequence). The CDR3 extends over 13 amino acids. V lost 2 bases, J lost 6 bases, and 11 bases lay in between. The CDR3: CASSQIGKAEQYF. The CDR3 region has the DNA TGTGCCAGCAGCCAAATCGGGAAAGCCGAGCAGTACTTC.

This sequence joins TRBV19 and TRBJ2-1; 12 bases agree with TRBD2. The CDR3 loop spans 14 amino acids. Germline V lookup: CDR1 LNHDA, CDR2 SQIVND (reference sequence). After removal of 5 bases from V and 8 bases from J, the junction contained 4 bases not matched to a gene. CDR3 DNA: TGTGCCAGTAGTTGGACTAGCGGGAACGATGAGCAGTTCTTC. It yields the protein CASSWTSGNDEQFF.

The chain has TRBV2 and TRBJ2-7; 8 bases align to TRBD2. CDR1 and CDR2 (germline): SNHLY, FYNNEI. J gave up 2 bases and V 8 bases, and 11 bases lay outside the gene matches. The CDR3 length is 15 residues. The CDR3, as DNA: TGTGCCAGCTCCATCCGGACTAGCCAAGCCTACGAGCAGTACTTC. Translating gives CASSIRTSQAYEQYF.

The chain carries TRBV19 and TRBJ2-1, with 9 bases identical to TRBD1. CDR3 length: 16 residues. V lost 5 bases to trimming and J lost 2 bases; unmatched junction nucleotides: 7. Germline CDR1 is LNHDA and CDR2 is SQIVND (reference sequence). The DNA for the CDR3 is TGTGCCAGTAGTGCACGGACAGGGGCAACCTACAATGAGCAGTTCTTC. This codes for CASSARTGATYNEQFF. Together with reference TRBV19 and TRBJ2-1, the CDR3 gives the full variable domain: DGGITQSPKYLFRKEGQNVTLSCEQNLNHDAMYWYRQDPGQGLRLIYYSQIVNDFQKGDIAEGYSVSREKKESFPLTVTSAQKNPTAFYLCASSARTGATYNEQFFGPGTRLTVL.

J is TRBJ2-5 and V is TRBV3-1 (or the pseudogene TRBV3-2), with 11 bases that match TRBD2. This CDR3 region has 14 residues. V lost 4 bases to trimming and J lost 3 bases; unmatched junction nucleotides: 1. CDR1 is LGHDT and CDR2 is YNNKEL in the germline V gene (reference sequence). The CDR3 sequence is CASSPTSGKETQYF. The DNA for the CDR3 is TGTGCCAGCAGCCCGACTAGCGGGAAAGAGACCCAGTACTTC.

V and J are TRBV12-5 and TRBJ2-1; 12 bases match TRBD2. V was pared by 4 bases and J by 8 bases, with 6 bases of the junction left unmatched. CDR3 length: 15 amino acids. The germline gives CDR1 LGHNT, CDR2 FRNRAP. For the CDR3, the DNA is TGTGCTAGTGGTTCCGGGACTAGCGGGTTATATGAGCAGTTCTTC. It is translated as CASGSGTSGLYEQFF.

This chain uses TRBV7-9 with TRBJ2-7; maybe TRBD1 (6 bases). V was cut by 1 base and J by 3 bases, with 10 bases left in between. The CDR3 contains 14 residues. Germline V gene sequence: CDR1 SEHNR, CDR2 FQNEAQ (reference sequence). CDR3 bases: TGTGCCAGCAGCTTAGGCAGGGGCTACTACGAGCAGTACTTC. Protein sequence: CASSLGRGYYEQYF.

This chain links TRBV5-1 with TRBJ2-7; 11 nucleotides agree with TRBD2. V trimming: 4 bases; J trimming: 6 bases; junction bases outside the gene matches: 9. The CDR3 totals 15 residues. Germline assignment: CDR1 SGHRS and CDR2 YFSETQ. The CDR3 reads CASSIGTSGPIEQYF. DNA of the CDR3: TGCGCCAGCAGCATCGGGACTAGCGGACCCATCGAGCAGTACTTC.

The V and J genes are TRBV10-2 and TRBJ1-2; D is uncertain. In germline, CDR1 is WSHSY, CDR2 SAAADI. V lost 3 bases, J lost 7 bases, and 12 bases lay in between. This CDR3 is 13 amino acids long. The CDR3 DNA reads TGCGCCAGCAGTGACAGACCATCAGGTGGCTACACCTTC. Amino acids: CASSDRPSGGYTF.

This clone has just one count. V gene TRBV28 combines with J gene TRBJ1-5, with a possible D match to TRBD1 (6 bases). This CDR3 is built from 14 residues. Germline loops: CDR1 MDHEN, CDR2 SYDVKM. V lost 7 bases to trimming and J lost 5 bases, with 15 bases between them. In DNA form, the CDR3 reads TGTGCCAGCAACTCATACTCAGGGGATCAGCCCCAGCATTTT. Translated: CASNSYSGDQPQHF.

This sequence joins TRBV27 and TRBJ2-7; D perhaps matches TRBD1 (6 bases). CDR3 length: 14 residues. Trimming shortened V by 7 bases and J by 0 bases, and 13 bases separated the two germline ends. CDR1 and CDR2 (germline): MNHEY, SMNVEV (reference sequence). The CDR3 coding sequence is TGTGCCAGCAAAAAACAGGGCTACTCCTACGAGCAGTACTTC. Its translation is CASKKQGYSYEQYF.

This chain joins TRBV3-1 (or the pseudogene TRBV3-2) and TRBJ1-1; D might be TRBD1 (5 bases). CDR3 length equals 17 residues. The V and J ends lost 0 bases and 0 bases respectively, with 14 bases between them. CDR1 is LGHDT and CDR2 is YNNKEL in the germline V gene (reference sequence). The CDR3 loop is CASSQELVDTVNTEAFF. CDR3 sequence (DNA): TGTGCCAGCAGCCAAGAGTTGGTGGACACGGTGAACACTGAAGCTTTCTTT.

The chain combines TRBV16 with TRBJ1-2, with D perhaps TRBD1 (6 bases). The V gene lost 3 bases and the J gene lost 7 bases, with 12 bases spanning the gap. The CDR3 length is 13 residues. Germline CDR1 and CDR2: KGHSY and FQNENV. The CDR3 sequence is CASSQNQGFGYTF. CDR3 sequence (DNA): TGTGCCAGCAGCCAGAATCAGGGGTTTGGCTACACCTTC.

The V and J genes are TRBV28 and TRBJ1-2; the match to TRBD1 covers 8 bases. Unmatched junction bases numbered 10, after V lost 2 bases and J lost 8 bases. CDR1 is MDHEN, CDR2 SYDVKM, per germline. CDR3 length: 15 amino acids. CDR3 amino acids: CASSLAARGRRGYTF. In DNA, the CDR3 is TGTGCCAGCAGTTTAGCGGCCAGGGGGCGGAGAGGCTACACCTTC.

V is TRBV5-1 and J is TRBJ2-3; 9 bases are shared with TRBD2. Germline-derived CDR1 and CDR2 are SGHRS and YFSETQ. V dropped 4 bases and J dropped 0; count of bases not matched to a gene: 6. The CDR3 sequence is 16 residues long. The CDR3 here is CASSKGTSPSTDTQYF. The CDR3 DNA is TGCGCCAGCAGCAAAGGGACTAGCCCTAGCACAGATACGCAGTATTTT.

The genes are TRBV28 and TRBJ1-1; D ambiguous. CDR1 is MDHEN, CDR2 SYDVKM, per germline. Trimming shortened V by 7 bases and J by 0 bases, and 9 bases separated the two germline ends. The CDR3 has 13 amino acids. The CDR3 loop reads CASKAGMNTEAFF. The DNA of the CDR3 is TGTGCCAGCAAGGCGGGTATGAACACTGAAGCTTTCTTT.

The chain recombines TRBV12-3 or TRBV12-4 with TRBJ2-7; D is ambiguous. The CDR3 is made up of 12 amino acids. Trimming removed 2 bases at V and 4 bases at J, with 6 bases between. In nucleotides, the CDR3 is TGTGCCAGCAGTTTAAACACATACGAGCAGTACTTC. The encoded protein is CASSLNTYEQYF.

This chain connects TRBV6-5 to TRBJ2-1; TRBD2 aligns across 7 bases. The CDR3 extends over 15 amino acids. Trimming cost V 2 bases and J 9 bases; bases outside gene matches: 10. Germline V CDR1 and CDR2: MNHEY, SVGAGI. CDR3 loop: CASSYDLAAQVEQFF. The CDR3, as DNA: TGTGCCAGCAGTTACGATCTAGCGGCTCAGGTTGAGCAGTTCTTC.

This clone is a singleton in its sample. The chain recombines TRBV5-8 with TRBJ2-3; 11 bases match TRBD2. V dropped 2 bases and J dropped 5; count of bases not matched to a gene: 7. The CDR3 length is 16 residues. Germline CDR1 is SGHTS and CDR2 is YDEGEE. This CDR3 is CASSFGAGLAGDTQYF. As DNA, the CDR3 is TGTGCCAGCAGCTTTGGGGCTGGACTAGCGGGAGATACGCAGTATTTT. The variable domain in full, with the rest retrieved from reference TRBV5-8 and TRBJ2-3, is EAGVTQSPTHLIKTRGQQATLRCSPISGHTSVYWYQQALGLGLQFLLWYDEGEERNRGNFPPRFSGRQFPNYSSELNVNALELEDSALYLCASSFGAGLAGDTQYFGPGTRLTVL.

The V call is TRBV6-6, the J call TRBJ2-3; 13 bases match TRBD2. With 6 bases clipped from V and 2 bases from J, the junction kept 17 bases outside the gene matches. The CDR3 spans 20 residues. The V gene's germline CDR1 is MNHNY and CDR2 SVGAGI (reference sequence). CDR3 loop: CASSHPLLGLAGALTDTQYF. As DNA, the CDR3 is TGTGCCAGCAGCCACCCCCTGCTTGGACTAGCGGGAGCGCTCACAGATACGCAGTATTTT.

The J gene is TRBJ2-5, the V gene TRBV2; TRBD2 aligns across 8 bases. The CDR3 loop spans 14 amino acids. Germline CDR1 is SNHLY and CDR2 is FYNNEI. The V gene end was trimmed by 4 bases and the J gene end by 4 bases; junction bases not matched to a gene: 5. The CDR3: CASSAGGRGETQYF. The CDR3 DNA sequence: TGTGCCAGCAGTGCGGGAGGGAGAGGAGAGACCCAGTACTTC.